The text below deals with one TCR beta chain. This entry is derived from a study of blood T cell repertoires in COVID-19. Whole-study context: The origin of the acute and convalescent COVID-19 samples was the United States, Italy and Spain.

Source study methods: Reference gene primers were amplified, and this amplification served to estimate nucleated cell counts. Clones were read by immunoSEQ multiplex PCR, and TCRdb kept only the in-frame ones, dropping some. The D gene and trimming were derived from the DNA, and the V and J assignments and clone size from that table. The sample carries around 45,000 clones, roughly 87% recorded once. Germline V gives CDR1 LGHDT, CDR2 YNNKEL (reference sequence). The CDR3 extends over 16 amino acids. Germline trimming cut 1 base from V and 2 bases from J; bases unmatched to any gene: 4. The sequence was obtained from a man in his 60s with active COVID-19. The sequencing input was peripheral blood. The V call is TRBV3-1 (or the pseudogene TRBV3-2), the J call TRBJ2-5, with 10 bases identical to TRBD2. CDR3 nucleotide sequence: TGTGCCAGCAGCCAAGGACTAGCGGGTAGGCAAGAGACCCAGTACTTC. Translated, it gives CASSQGLAGRQETQYF.